One and the same sample provided the 16 T cell receptor beta chains below, sequenced in a study of CD8 T cells in Susac syndrome. It was with random hexamers that roughly 0.5 to 1 ug RNA was reverse transcribed. TCRdb recomputed calls from the immunoSEQ multiplex PCR reads with MiXCR, one row per CDR3 protein. Of fewer than 150,000 distinct CDR3 sequences listed, roughly 94% are singletons. The specimen sequenced was CD8+ T cells from PBMCs. The receptor set was obtained from a human donor with Susac syndrome.

The chain has TRBV27 and TRBJ1-2, with D tentatively TRBD1 (5 bases). This CDR3 spans 14 amino acids. The V end lost 0 bases, the J end lost 4 bases, and 9 bases lay between the germline ends. Germline V gene sequence: CDR1 MNHEY, CDR2 SMNVEV (reference sequence). The CDR3 here is CASSLSDSGYGYTF. For the CDR3, the DNA is TGTGCCAGCAGTTTATCCGACAGCGGCTATGGCTACACCTTC.

The chain recombines TRBV14 with TRBJ2-6; 7 bases align to TRBD1. With 4 bases clipped from V and 0 bases from J, the junction kept 9 bases outside the gene matches. The CDR3 is 18 residues long. Germline lookup yields CDR1 SGHDN and CDR2 FVKESK. CDR3 sequence reads: CASSPRDRAVSGANVLTF. The CDR3 DNA follows: TGTGCCAGCAGCCCCCGGGACAGAGCGGTCTCTGGGGCCAACGTCCTGACTTTC. The whole variable domain, remainder taken from reference TRBV14 and TRBJ2-6, is EAGVTQFPSHSVIEKGQTVTLRCDPISGHDNLYWYRRVMGKEIKFLLHFVKESKQDESGMPNNRFLAERTGGTYSTLKVQPAELEDSGVYFCASSPRDRAVSGANVLTFGAGSRLTVL.

This sequence joins TRBV27 and TRBJ2-1; TRBD1 or TRBD2 may be the D gene (6 bases each). The length of the CDR3 is 17 residues. Trimming stripped 4 bases from V and 5 bases from J, with 21 bases between. Germline assignment: CDR1 MNHEY and CDR2 SMNVEV (reference sequence). DNA for the CDR3: TGTGCCAGCAGTTCTCCCGCAGGGAAAGGGGGGAACAATGAGCAGTTCTTC. Translated: CASSSPAGKGGNNEQFF.

The chain employs TRBV9 and TRBJ1-2; D remains ambiguous. V dropped 5 bases and J dropped 0 bases, with 14 bases sitting between them. Germline V gives CDR1 SGDLS, CDR2 YYNGEE. This CDR3 spans 15 amino acids. The CDR3: CASRAGQPPNYGYTF. CDR3 DNA sequence: TGTGCCAGCAGGGCCGGGCAGCCACCTAACTATGGCTACACCTTC.

This clonotype is a singleton in its sample. The V gene is TRBV9, the J gene TRBJ2-7; 10 bases agree with TRBD1. CDR1 is SGDLS, CDR2 YYNGEE, per germline. Trimming took 4 bases from V and 3 from J; bases not matched to a gene: 4. The CDR3 is 14 residues long. The CDR3 loop is CASSKGQGVYEQYF. In nucleotides, the CDR3 is TGTGCCAGCAGCAAAGGACAGGGGGTCTACGAGCAGTACTTC.

V and J are TRBV7-6 and TRBJ1-4; TRBD1 matches 8 bases. The trim removed 4 bases at V and 0 bases at J, leaving 1 base unmatched. The CDR3 loop spans 15 amino acids. CDR1 SGHVS and CDR2 FNYEAQ come from the germline V gene. The CDR3, as DNA: TGTGCCAGCAGCTCACAGGGGGCAACTAATGAAAAACTGTTTTTT. This translates into CASSSQGATNEKLFF.

This sequence joins TRBV12-3 or TRBV12-4 and TRBJ2-7, with D maybe TRBD2 (6 bases). The V end lost 6 bases, the J end lost 6 bases, and 12 bases lay between the germline ends. The CDR3 is 12 amino acids. The CDR3 DNA sequence: TGTGCCAGCAGCCGGGAGCCAACCGAGCAGTACTTC. Residues: CASSREPTEQYF.

The rearrangement joins TRBV27 to TRBJ2-3; D might be TRBD1 or TRBD2, each matching 6 bases. Germline CDR1 and CDR2: MNHEY and SMNVEV (reference sequence). The CDR3 spans 14 residues. The V end was cut by 8 bases, the J end by 5 bases, with 17 bases between. The CDR3 loop reads CASHPSGAGDTQYF. The CDR3 DNA sequence: TGTGCCAGCCACCCCTCGGGGGCCGGAGATACGCAGTATTTT.

The chain carries TRBV10-3 and TRBJ2-7, with TRBD2 identical over 9 bases. Germline V CDR1 and CDR2: ENHRY, SYGVKD. The CDR3 is made up of 13 amino acids. V lost 11 bases, J lost 3 bases, and 8 bases stayed unmatched. In DNA form, the CDR3 reads TGTGCCGTTAGACTAGCGGTTCTCTACGAGCAGTACTTC. It translates to CAVRLAVLYEQYF.

The chain has TRBV15 and TRBJ2-7; 9 bases are shared with TRBD1. V lost 3 bases, J lost 5 bases, and 11 bases stayed unmatched. The CDR3 length is 16 residues. From germline, CDR1 is LNHNV and CDR2 YYDKDF (reference sequence). This CDR3 is CATSSTGTGLLNEQYF. CDR3 coding DNA: TGTGCCACCAGCAGCACCGGGACAGGGTTATTGAACGAGCAGTACTTC.

The rearrangement joins TRBV5-1 to TRBJ2-1; TRBD2 matches 11 bases. The CDR3 has 15 residues. Germline V lookup: CDR1 SGHRS, CDR2 YFSETQ. With V trimmed by 6 bases and J by 4 bases, 6 bases remained unmatched. The CDR3 coding sequence is TGCGCCAGCACCATAGGGACTAGCGGATACAATGAGCAGTTCTTC. It is translated as CASTIGTSGYNEQFF.

The V call is TRBV29-1, the J call TRBJ2-3, with 7 bases identical to TRBD1. Germline assignment: CDR1 SQVTM and CDR2 ANQGSEA. Trimming cost V 6 bases and J 1 base; bases outside gene matches: 7. The CDR3 contains 14 residues. DNA of the CDR3: TGCAGCGTCGCAAGGGACAGCCGCACAGATACGCAGTATTTT. It yields the protein CSVARDSRTDTQYF.

The V gene is TRBV6-5, the J gene TRBJ1-1; weak D call: TRBD1 (5 bases). The CDR3 length is 14 residues. V was cut by 0 bases and J by 1 base, with 6 bases left in between. Germline CDR1 and CDR2: MNHEY and SVGAGI. This CDR3 reads CASSYSGGNTEAFF. The CDR3 nucleotides are TGTGCCAGCAGTTACTCGGGGGGGAACACTGAAGCTTTCTTT.

V gene TRBV28 combines with J gene TRBJ1-5; perhaps TRBD1 as D (6 bases). Germline-derived CDR1 and CDR2 are MDHEN and SYDVKM. V shed 7 bases and J shed 3 bases, with 19 bases lying between them. This CDR3 contains 16 residues. The CDR3 nucleotides are TGTGCCAGCACGTTCACTTGGACAGAGATCAATCAGCCCCAGCATTTT. Amino acid sequence: CASTFTWTEINQPQHF.

The chain is built from TRBV3-1 and TRBJ2-7; D gene unclear. Trimming shortened V by 0 bases and J by 2 bases, and 8 bases separated the two germline ends. The CDR3 has 14 residues. Germline V gene data show CDR1 as LGHDT and CDR2 as YNNKEL (reference sequence). CDR3 residues: CASSQDEGPYEQYF. CDR3 in DNA: TGTGCCAGCAGCCAAGATGAAGGACCCTACGAGCAGTACTTC.

This chain uses TRBV11-2 with TRBJ2-3; 7 nucleotides match TRBD2. J was trimmed by 6 bases and V by 8 bases; bases with no gene match: 5. CDR3 length equals 12 residues. The V gene's germline CDR1 is SGHAT and CDR2 FQNNGV. In DNA form, the CDR3 reads TGTGCCAGCGGTAGCGGGTATGATACGCAGTATTTT. It codes for CASGSGYDTQYF.